This T cell receptor beta chain derives from a study of blood T cell repertoires in COVID-19. For the study at large: From the United States, Italy and Spain came samples of acute and convalescent COVID-19. PBMCs, B-cell-depleted T cells, or T cells were the source of the cDNA or gDNA that made up the material.

Original handling: Reference gene primer amplification yielded estimated nucleated cell counts. Data came from immunoSEQ multiplex PCR; TCRdb stores just in-frame clones and leaves some out. V, J and clone size reflect that table, while D and trimming were determined from the DNA. The table includes 130,000 to 150,000 clones, around 80% detected once. Trimming took 5 bases from V and 8 from J, leaving 10 bases between them. This CDR3 region has 11 residues. Per germline, CDR1 SGHTA and CDR2 FQGNSA. The genes are TRBV7-2 and TRBJ2-7, with D possibly called TRBD1 or TRBD2 (5 bases each). The receptor comes from a woman aged 55-70 years with acute or convalescent COVID-19. Sequencing used peripheral blood. The CDR3: CASSVGEKQYF. CDR3 nucleotide sequence: TGTGCCAGCAGCGTAGGGGAGAAGCAGTACTTC. Full variable domain (remainder filled in from reference TRBV7-2 and TRBJ2-7): GAGVSQSPSNKVTEKGKDVELRCDPISGHTALYWYRQSLGQGLEFLIYFQGNSAPDKSGLPSDRFSAERTGGSVSTLTIQRTQQEDSAVYLCASSVGEKQYFGPGTRLTVT.